The TCR beta chain described here comes from a study of blood T cells in healthy people across ages. Through a sample-barcoded 5' primer and a J-beta primer mix, a second PCR was run for 7 to 11 cycles. Tagging of each cDNA molecule was performed by a template-switch adaptor with 12 random nucleotides. Each sample yielded at least 3 million CDR3-containing paired-end reads. TCRdb reprocessed the 5' RACE reads via MiXCR and lists one record per CDR3 protein. The sample holds approximately 880,000 distinct CDR3 sequences, about 44% seen once. V shed 4 bases, J shed 2 bases, and the junction held 8 bases outside the gene matches. This CDR3 has 15 amino acids. Germline V gene data show CDR1 as SGDLS and CDR2 as YYNGEE. This clonotype was observed a few times.

The rearrangement uses TRBV9 and TRBJ2-7, with TRBD2 matching 8 bases. The clonotype comes from a man younger than 45 in good health. The material sequenced was blood. CDR3 DNA sequence: TGTGCCAGCAGCTTAAGCGGGGGCCCTCCCTACGAGCAGTACTTC. Translated, it gives CASSLSGGPPYEQYF.